These T cell receptor beta chains were read from a single sample in a study of blood T cell repertoires in COVID-19. Clones were read by immunoSEQ multiplex PCR, and TCRdb kept only the in-frame ones, dropping some. The table includes about 25,000 clones, about 86% detected once. The sample comprised peripheral blood. The receptor set was obtained from a man between 65 and 79 years old with acute or convalescent COVID-19. CDR3s include the opening cysteine and the closing phenylalanine or tryptophan. Each record gives: V gene, clone size, D gene, J gene, CDR3 DNA, CDR3 protein. D genes are given only for firm matches. Clone size, where shown, is once, few, many, or a class for clones that have expanded.

>TRBV4-3|.|.|TRBJ2-3
TGCGCCAGCAGCCAAGAAACCGGTGCGGCCAATGTGGATACGCAGTATTTT
CASSQETGAANVDTQYF
>TRBV7-9|.|TRBD1|TRBJ1-5
TGTGCCAGCAGCCCCGGGACAGGGGGAGGTCAGCCCCAGCATTTT
CASSPGTGGGQPQHF
>TRBV7-9|.|.|TRBJ1-6
TGTGCCAGCAGCTTGACATTAGGCAGGGATAAGGATTCACCCCTCCACTTT
CASSLTLGRDKDSPLHF
>TRBV7-6|.|.|TRBJ1-5
TGTGCCAGCAGCTCCTCCCATACGGGACCCCAGCATTTT
CASSSSHTGPQHF
>TRBV7-6|.|.|TRBJ1-4
TGTGCCAGCAGCCAACGGACCGGGGCAACTAATGAAAAACTGTTTTTT
CASSQRTGATNEKLFF
>TRBV4-2|.|TRBD2|TRBJ2-7
TGTGCCAGCAGCCAAGAGATCCAGCGGGGGGGCCGATTCGACGAGCAGTACTTC
CASSQEIQRGGRFDEQYF
>TRBV9|.|.|TRBJ2-5
TGTGCCAGCAGCTTAAACCAAGAGACCCAGTACTTC
CASSLNQETQYF
>TRBV3-1/TRBV3-2|.|.|TRBJ2-7
TGTGCCAGCAGCCCCTCAGGGGCTACCTACGAGCAGTACTTC
CASSPSGATYEQYF
>TRBV4-3|.|TRBD1|TRBJ1-2
TGCGCCAGCAGCCAGACAGGGGGAGGTGGCTACACCTTC
CASSQTGGGGYTF
>TRBV6-5|.|.|TRBJ1-6
TGTGCCAGCAGTACTAACGGGAGGTTTGAATCACCCCTCCACTTT
CASSTNGRFESPLHF
>TRBV10-3|.|TRBD1|TRBJ1-1
TGTGCCATCAGTGAACCCGGGGACAGGAACACTGAAGCTTTCTTT
CAISEPGDRNTEAFF
>TRBV29-1|.|TRBD1|TRBJ2-1
TGCAGCGTTGACCACAGGGGTCGAAGGAATGAGCAGTTCTTC
CSVDHRGRRNEQFF
>TRBV27|.|TRBD2|TRBJ2-1
TGTGCCAGCAGGGGGCTGGGACTAGCCTCCAATGAGCAGTTCTTC
CASRGLGLASNEQFF
>TRBV19|once|TRBD1|TRBJ2-1
TGTGCCAGTAGTATAGTCGGAACAGGGGGAGAGCAGTTCTTC
CASSIVGTGGEQFF
>TRBV27|.|TRBD1|TRBJ1-5
TGTGCCAGCAGTCCCCGAGGGGGCGGCAATCAGCCCCAGCATTTT
CASSPRGGGNQPQHF
>TRBV19|.|.|TRBJ2-5
TGTGCCAAGAGACCGGACAAGAGGGAGACCCAGTACTTC
CAKRPDKRETQYF
>TRBV5-4|few|TRBD2|TRBJ2-7
TGTGCCAGCAGCCAGACTAGCGGGGGCTCGATCAGGGGCTACGAGCAGTACTTC
CASSQTSGGSIRGYEQYF
>TRBV19|.|.|TRBJ1-2
TGTGCCAGTAGTATAACAGCCTATGGCTACACCTTC
CASSITAYGYTF
>TRBV5-6|.|TRBD2|TRBJ2-1
TGTGCCAGCAGCCCTCTTAAGGGCGGGAGGGCCAGAGATGAGCAGTTCTTC
CASSPLKGGRARDEQFF
>TRBV14|.|.|TRBJ2-2
TGTGCCAGCAGCCAAGGGGAGCTACACCGGGAGCTGTTTTTT
CASSQGELHRELFF
>TRBV5-1|.|.|TRBJ2-3
TGCGCCAGCAGCCCGGGGAATCCAAGCACAGATACGCAGTATTTT
CASSPGNPSTDTQYF
>TRBV2|.|.|TRBJ2-1
TGTGCCAGCAGGTCTAGCGCGTACTCCTACAATGAGCAGTTCTTC
CASRSSAYSYNEQFF
>TRBV4-1|.|.|TRBJ1-1
TGCGCCAGCAGCCAAGTGAGGGTCACTGAAGCTTTCTTT
CASSQVRVTEAFF
>TRBV11-2|.|.|TRBJ2-1
TGTGCCAGCAGCCAAGGGGGGGCTTCCTACAATGAGCAGTTCTTC
CASSQGGASYNEQFF
>TRBV4-3|few|.|TRBJ2-7
TGCGCCAGCAGCCAAGACCGGACATCCTACGAGCAGTACTTC
CASSQDRTSYEQYF
>TRBV18|once|TRBD1|TRBJ2-2
TGTGCCAGCTCTGACCCAAGTGGGACAGACACCGGGGAGCTGTTTTTT
CASSDPSGTDTGELFF
>TRBV12-3/TRBV12-4|few|.|TRBJ1-5
TGTGCCAGCAGTTTTGGGGGGAATCAGCCCCAGCATTTT
CASSFGGNQPQHF
>TRBV2|.|.|TRBJ2-3
TGTGCCAGCAGGCCATCCGAGGCCACAGATACGCAGTATTTT
CASRPSEATDTQYF
>TRBV9|once|TRBD2|TRBJ2-3
TGTGCCAGCAGCGTAGTCGGGACTAGCGCAGATACGCAGTATTTT
CASSVVGTSADTQYF
>TRBV14|.|TRBD2|TRBJ2-1
TGTGCCAGCAGCCAAGATCGGGCTAGCGGGGGGGCCACGCAGTTCTTC
CASSQDRASGGATQFF
>TRBV2|.|.|TRBJ2-3
TGTGCCAGCACCCTAGCTTCTAGCACAGATACGCAGTATTTT
CASTLASSTDTQYF
>TRBV28|.|.|TRBJ1-2
TGTGCCAGCAGTTTACGCAGGGCTTTGGGAGGCTACACCTTC
CASSLRRALGGYTF
>TRBV7-8|.|.|TRBJ2-7
TGTGCCAGCAGCTTATCGTACTCCCTTTCTGTATTCTCCTACGAGCAGTACTTC
CASSLSYSLSVFSYEQYF
>TRBV11-2|.|.|TRBJ2-6
TGTGCCAGCAGCACCGTCCGAGACTCTGGGGCCAACGTCCTGACTTTC
CASSTVRDSGANVLTF
>TRBV9|.|.|TRBJ1-5
TGTGCCAGCAGCGGCTCAGGGATTAGTCAGCCCCAGCATTTT
CASSGSGISQPQHF
>TRBV7-9|.|TRBD2|TRBJ2-1
TGTGCCAGCAGCTTAAGGACTAGCGGGGGTGATGAGCAGTTCTTC
CASSLRTSGGDEQFF
>TRBV30|.|.|TRBJ2-2
TGTGCCTGGAGTCCAGGCCTTAAGGAGCTGTTTTTT
CAWSPGLKELFF
>TRBV24-1|.|.|TRBJ1-2
TGTGCCACCAGTGATAGACTGTATGGCTACACCTTC
CATSDRLYGYTF
>TRBV7-2|few|.|TRBJ2-7
TGTGCCAGCAGCCTCGGGTCAGGGAGGTACGAGCAGTACTTC
CASSLGSGRYEQYF
>TRBV7-2|.|.|TRBJ2-7
TGTGCCAGCAGCGCAGCAGGGTTCTCCTACGAGCAGTACTTC
CASSAAGFSYEQYF
>TRBV9|.|TRBD2|TRBJ2-2
TGTGCCAGCAGCGCCCCTGGACTAGCGGTCGGGGAGCTGTTTTTT
CASSAPGLAVGELFF
>TRBV6-1|.|TRBD1|TRBJ2-2
TGTGCCAGCAGTGACGGACAGGGCAGCGGGGAGCTGTTTTTT
CASSDGQGSGELFF